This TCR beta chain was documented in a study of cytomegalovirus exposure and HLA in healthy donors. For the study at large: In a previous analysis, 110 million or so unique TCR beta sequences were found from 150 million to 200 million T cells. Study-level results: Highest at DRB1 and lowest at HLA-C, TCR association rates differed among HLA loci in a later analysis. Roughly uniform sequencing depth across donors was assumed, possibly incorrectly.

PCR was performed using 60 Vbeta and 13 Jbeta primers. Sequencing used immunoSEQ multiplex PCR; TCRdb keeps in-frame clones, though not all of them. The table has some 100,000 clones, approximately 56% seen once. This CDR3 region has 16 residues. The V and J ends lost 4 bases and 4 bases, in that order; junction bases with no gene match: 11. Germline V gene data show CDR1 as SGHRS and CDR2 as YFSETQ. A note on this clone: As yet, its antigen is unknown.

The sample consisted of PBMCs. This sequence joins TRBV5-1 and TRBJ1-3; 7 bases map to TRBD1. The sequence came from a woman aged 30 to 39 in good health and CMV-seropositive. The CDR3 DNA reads TGCGCCAGCAGCCCACGCCGACAGGGCAGCGGAAACACCATATATTTT. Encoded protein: CASSPRRQGSGNTIYF.